This T cell receptor (beta chain) was sequenced for a study of T cells in Graves' hyperthyroidism and ophthalmopathy. This clonotype was observed a few times. V was clipped by 3 bases and J by 3 bases, with 6 bases between them. Germline V CDR1 and CDR2: MNHEY, SMNVEV (reference sequence). The CDR3 has 13 residues. From more than 8 ml of fresh peripheral blood, PBMCs were isolated. TCR beta CDR3 regions were amplified from RNA. The TCR CDR3 first-round RT-PCR relied on the HTBI primer set. TCRdb independently ran MiXCR on the multiplex PCR reads; one entry per CDR3 protein. The sample lists about 620,000 distinct CDR3 sequences, around 16% occurring once.

The chain uses TRBV27 and TRBJ2-1; D gene unclear. The receptor's source is a woman in her 30s with Graves' hyperthyroidism. The sequenced sample was blood. CDR3: CASSFDHYNEQFF. CDR3 nucleotides: TGTGCCAGCAGTTTTGATCACTACAATGAGCAGTTCTTC.